This passage covers 3 T cell receptor beta chains from one sample sequenced in a study of T cells in women clearing cervical HPV infection. TCRdb's table, derived via immunoSEQ multiplex PCR, lists solely in-frame clones and lacks some. The sample table includes 35,000 to 45,000 clones. Sequencing was done on a sample of blood buffy coat. These receptors all stem from a woman between 18 and 69 years old with a cervical HPV16 infection that either progressed to CIN3+ or cleared (not recorded which).

About this clone: The missing CDR3 end, 3 residues past where the read stops, is filled in from the germline J gene. V gene TRBV5-1 combines with J gene TRBJ2-1; D gene ambiguous. In germline, CDR1 is SGHRS, CDR2 YFSETQ. V shed 2 bases and J shed 8 bases, with 14 bases lying between them. The CDR3 consists of 14 residues. The CDR3 DNA, read in part, is TGCGCCAGCAGCTTCCTACAGCTTAACTATGAG. It specifies CASSFLQLNYE. The CDR3 reads in full as CASSFLQLNYEQFF.

Notes on this clone: The DNA ends 3 residues before the CDR3 does, and the rest of the CDR3 is filled in from the germline J gene. The chain recombines TRBV18 with TRBJ1-2; D unresolved. Germline V CDR1 and CDR2: KGHSH, LQKENI. The CDR3 totals 20 residues. The CDR3: CASSPHGPKLAGGHSYDYTF. CDR3 bases read: TGTGCCAGCTCACCACACGGGCCGAAGCTAGCGGGAGGTCATTCCTACGAC. The variable domain in full, with the rest retrieved from reference TRBV18 and TRBJ1-2, is NAGVMQNPRHLVRRRGQEARLRCSPMKGHSHVYWYRQLPEEGLKFMVYLQKENIIDESGMPKERFSAEFPKEGPSILRIQQVVRGDSAAYFCASSPHGPKLAGGHSYDYTFGSGTRLTVV.

Regarding this clone: The read gets to within 3 residues of the CDR3 end, and the germline J gene fills in the rest. This chain links TRBV19 with TRBJ1-1; possible D gene TRBD1, 6 bases. Trimming shortened V by 9 bases and J by 2 bases, and 13 bases separated the two germline ends. The CDR3 consists of 13 residues. The V gene's germline CDR1 is LNHDA and CDR2 SQIVND (reference sequence). CDR3 in amino acids: CASLQGPNTEAFF. The CDR3 bases that were read are TGTGCCAGCCTACAGGGACCCAACACTGAA. The variable domain in full, with the rest retrieved from reference TRBV19 and TRBJ1-1, is DGGITQSPKYLFRKEGQNVTLSCEQNLNHDAMYWYRQDPGQGLRLIYYSQIVNDFQKGDIAEGYSVSREKKESFPLTVTSAQKNPTAFYLCASLQGPNTEAFFGQGTRLTVV.